The 32 T cell receptor beta chains below were found in one sample sequenced in a study of cytomegalovirus exposure and HLA in healthy donors. A multiplex PCR was run with 60 Vbeta primers and 13 Jbeta primers. Using immunoSEQ multiplex PCR, the repertoire was profiled, and TCRdb retains in-frame clones only, with some absent. The table lists roughly 130,000 clones, 65% to 90% of them singletons, with 2.1% in the top ten. Sequencing was performed on PBMCs. These receptors all come from a man aged 25-45 years in good health and CMV-seronegative.

V is TRBV7-9 and J is TRBJ1-1; D possibly corresponds to TRBD1 (5 bases). CDR1 and CDR2 from the germline V gene are SEHNR and FQNEAQ (reference sequence). This CDR3 has 14 amino acids. V was trimmed by 1 base and J by 8 bases, leaving 14 bases between them. In DNA form, the CDR3 reads TGTGCCAGCAGCTTAGGGGGCAGTGTTTTGGAAGCTTTCTTT. Translated: CASSLGGSVLEAFF.

This chain uses TRBV5-6 with TRBJ2-5; 12 nucleotides align to TRBD2. The J segment lost 5 bases and the V segment lost 1 base, leaving 0 bases of the junction unmatched. This CDR3 has 14 residues. Germline V gene sequence: CDR1 SGHDT, CDR2 YYEEEE. The CDR3 nucleotides read TGTGCCAGCAGCTTGACTAGCGGGGGGGAGACCCAGTACTTC. Protein: CASSLTSGGETQYF. Drawing the rest from reference TRBV5-6 and TRBJ2-5, the complete variable domain is DAGVTQSPTHLIKTRGQQVTLRCSPKSGHDTVSWYQQALGQGPQFIFQYYEEEERQRGNFPDRFSGHQFPNYSSELNVNALLLGDSALYLCASSLTSGGETQYFGPGTRLLVL.

This clone came up a few times. The junction departs from the called germline gene at one end, perhaps through a read error. J is TRBJ2-6 and V is TRBV27, with 9 bases fitting TRBD1. The CDR3 has 18 residues. Per germline, CDR1 MNHEY and CDR2 SMNVEV (reference sequence). For the CDR3, the DNA is TGTGCCAGCAGGCCCCGGACAGGGGTAGTATCTGGGGCCAACGGCCTGACTTTC. This encodes CASRPRTGVVSGANGLTF.

V and J are TRBV19 and TRBJ1-1, with D perhaps TRBD1 (6 bases). With 6 bases removed from V and 1 base from J, the gap between germline ends came to 6 bases. CDR1 and CDR2 from the germline V gene are LNHDA and SQIVND (reference sequence). The CDR3 spans 12 residues. The CDR3 protein is CASSRGNTEAFF. The CDR3 region has the DNA TGTGCCAGTAGCAGGGGGAACACTGAAGCTTTCTTT.

The chain uses TRBV2 and TRBJ1-2; 7 bases agree with TRBD1. CDR3 size: 12 residues. In germline, CDR1 is SNHLY, CDR2 FYNNEI. Trimming at V came to 9 bases and at J to 3 bases, leaving 4 bases not matched to a gene. CDR3 nucleotides: TGTGCCAGTGTCGGGACAGACTATGGCTACACCTTC. Translation gives CASVGTDYGYTF.

The chain uses TRBV5-5 and TRBJ2-7; 7 bases are shared with TRBD1. The CDR3 is 15 amino acids. The germline CDR1 and CDR2 sequences are SGHKS and YYEKEE (reference sequence). V lost 4 bases to trimming and J lost 7 bases; unmatched junction nucleotides: 14. The CDR3 nucleotides read TGTGCCAGCAGCCCCAGGGGGACCGCTGCATGGGAGCAGTACTTC. The encoded protein is CASSPRGTAAWEQYF. Full variable domain (rest looked up from reference TRBV5-5 and TRBJ2-7): DAGVTQSPTHLIKTRGQQVTLRCSPISGHKSVSWYQQVLGQGPQFIFQYYEKEERGRGNFPDRFSARQFPNYSSELNVNALLLGDSALYLCASSPRGTAAWEQYFGPGTRLTVT.

The rearrangement uses TRBV27 and TRBJ1-3, with D possibly being TRBD1 (5 bases). The V end was cut by 6 bases, the J end by 1 base, with 16 bases between. This CDR3 comprises 16 residues. Germline lookup yields CDR1 MNHEY and CDR2 SMNVEV (reference sequence). The CDR3 sequence: CASSRIGTASGNTIYF. The CDR3 bases are TGTGCCAGCAGCAGAATCGGGACTGCATCTGGAAACACCATATATTTT.

The CDR3 DNA follows: TGTGCCAGCAGCCCGCGACTGTTCTCTGGAAACACCATATATTTT. It encodes CASSPRLFSGNTIYF. This chain uses TRBV4-2 with TRBJ1-3, with D hard to call. Germline-derived CDR1 and CDR2 are LGHNA and YNFKEQ. The CDR3 runs 15 residues. V was cut by 4 bases and J by 0 bases, with 10 bases left in between.

V usage is TRBV5-4 and J usage is TRBJ2-1, with a possible D match to TRBD2 (5 bases). The CDR3 covers 16 residues. Germline CDR1 is SGHNT and CDR2 is YYREEE (reference sequence). Trimming shortened V by 0 bases and J by 6 bases, and 16 bases separated the two germline ends. The DNA of the CDR3 is TGTGCCAGCAGCTTGGATCCGGGGTCCGTAAGCAATGAGCAGTTCTTC. Protein product: CASSLDPGSVSNEQFF.

V and J are TRBV28 and TRBJ2-7; D unresolved. V lost 3 bases and J lost 2, with 14 bases in between. Germline-derived CDR1 and CDR2 are MDHEN and SYDVKM. The CDR3 consists of 15 residues. Here the CDR3 reads CASSLSRRSTYEQYF. The CDR3 nucleotides are TGTGCCAGCAGTTTGAGCCGAAGGAGTACCTACGAGCAGTACTTC.

CDR3 nucleotides: TGTGCCAGCAGCCAATTTCCAGGGGGCCAAGCCACAGATACGCAGTATTTT. Encoded protein: CASSQFPGGQATDTQYF. V gene TRBV27 combines with J gene TRBJ2-3; 8 bases fit TRBD1. The germline V gene has CDR1 MNHEY and CDR2 SMNVEV (reference sequence). The J segment lost 2 bases and the V segment lost 6 bases, leaving 13 bases of the junction unmatched. CDR3 length equals 17 residues.

The chain couples TRBV7-8 to TRBJ1-6, with 8 bases that match TRBD1. The CDR3 length is 14 residues. V lost 2 bases, J lost 10 bases, and 4 bases stayed unmatched. Germline V CDR1 and CDR2: SGHVS, FQNEAQ. This chain's CDR3 is CASSLRTGRSPLHF. The DNA for the CDR3 is TGTGCCAGCAGCTTACGGACAGGGCGGTCACCCCTCCACTTT.

This chain uses TRBV5-1 with TRBJ1-1, with D perhaps matching TRBD1 (6 bases). V was trimmed by 0 bases and J by 0 bases, leaving 9 bases between them. The CDR3 spans 15 residues. Germline CDR1 reads SGHRS; CDR2 reads YFSETQ. CDR3 sequence reads: CASSLEGQLNTEAFF. Written as DNA, the CDR3 is TGCGCCAGCAGCTTGGAAGGACAGTTGAACACTGAAGCTTTCTTT.

J is TRBJ2-1 and V is TRBV29-1, with TRBD1 matching over 7 bases. J lost 4 bases, V lost 7 bases, and 4 bases had no gene match. The CDR3 length is 12 residues. From germline, CDR1 is SQVTM and CDR2 ANQGSEA. CDR3 DNA sequence: TGCAGCGCTTGGGACAGTTACAATGAGCAGTTCTTC. Translated: CSAWDSYNEQFF.

The genes are TRBV9 and TRBJ2-2, with D possibly matching TRBD2 (6 bases). V was clipped by 2 bases and J by 2 bases, with 10 bases between them. Germline values: CDR1 SGDLS, CDR2 YYNGEE. CDR3 length: 15 amino acids. The CDR3 sequence: CASSVRDFNTGELFF. CDR3 sequence (DNA): TGTGCCAGCAGCGTGAGGGACTTCAACACCGGGGAGCTGTTTTTT.

CDR3 nucleotide sequence: TGTGCCAGCAGCGTAGGGGCAGGGCGGGGGAACACTGAAGCTTTCTTT. This sequence encodes CASSVGAGRGNTEAFF. The chain couples TRBV9 to TRBJ1-1, with a weak D call TRBD1 (5 bases). Germline CDR1 and CDR2: SGDLS and YYNGEE. V dropped 0 bases and J dropped 1 base, with 13 bases sitting between them. CDR3 size: 16 residues.

The chain recombines TRBV7-2 with TRBJ2-7; 7 bases map to TRBD2. CDR1 and CDR2 (germline): SGHTA, FQGNSA. This CDR3 region has 15 residues. The V and J ends lost 6 bases and 6 bases, in that order; junction bases with no gene match: 14. The CDR3 region is CASRPIGRGSREQYF. The CDR3 nucleotides read TGTGCCAGCAGGCCGATTGGGCGGGGGTCTCGCGAGCAGTACTTC.

V usage is TRBV19 and J usage is TRBJ2-7; D gene unclear. CDR1 is LNHDA and CDR2 is SQIVND in the germline V gene (reference sequence). The CDR3 is 14 amino acids. The ends were cut back, 6 bases at V and 0 bases at J, with 12 bases in the middle. The CDR3 sequence is CASSQDPSSYEQYF. CDR3 DNA sequence: TGTGCCAGTAGCCAGGATCCCAGCTCCTACGAGCAGTACTTC. Drawing the rest from reference TRBV19 and TRBJ2-7, the complete variable domain is DGGITQSPKYLFRKEGQNVTLSCEQNLNHDAMYWYRQDPGQGLRLIYYSQIVNDFQKGDIAEGYSVSREKKESFPLTVTSAQKNPTAFYLCASSQDPSSYEQYFGPGTRLTVT.

The chain is built from TRBV19 and TRBJ1-6; TRBD1 matches at 9 bases. Per the germline V gene, CDR1 is LNHDA and CDR2 is SQIVND (reference sequence). Germline trimming cut 6 bases from V and 2 bases from J; bases unmatched to any gene: 11. This CDR3 comprises 18 residues. Here the CDR3 reads CASSSGGDRAPYNSPLHF. In nucleotides, the CDR3 is TGTGCCAGTAGCTCCGGAGGGGACAGGGCTCCCTATAATTCACCCCTCCACTTT.

The chain combines TRBV7-6 with TRBJ2-3; 9 bases are shared with TRBD2. Germline CDR1 and CDR2: SGHVS and FNYEAQ. The trim removed 2 bases at V and 2 bases at J, leaving 2 bases unmatched. The CDR3 consists of 15 residues. The CDR3 nucleotides read TGTGCCAGCAGCTTATTAGCGGGGGTCACAGATACGCAGTATTTT. Its translation: CASSLLAGVTDTQYF.

About this clone itself: One junction end does not reproduce the germline sequence, and a read error may be involved. The rearrangement joins TRBV11-3 to TRBJ2-6; TRBD2 agrees at 8 bases. Germline V gives CDR1 SGHNT, CDR2 YENEEA. This CDR3 region has 17 residues. The CDR3 protein is CASSFSSGQPGANGLTF. The DNA for the CDR3 is TGTGCCAGCAGCTTCTCTAGCGGGCAGCCTGGGGCCAACGGCCTGACTTTC.

The chain uses TRBV21-1 and TRBJ1-5; no check of the table's D call, TRBD1, against the DNA was made. TRBV21-1 represents a pseudogene. The CDR3 consists of 17 residues. The CDR3 DNA sequence: TGTGCCAGCAGCAATGAAGGAGAAGGGGTGAGCAATCAGCCCCAGCATTTT. Protein: CASSNEGEGVSNQPQHF.

The J gene is TRBJ2-4, the V gene TRBV7-8, with TRBD1 as a possible D gene (6 bases). V was trimmed by 2 bases and J by 1 base, leaving 18 bases between them. Germline CDR1 SGHVS, CDR2 FQNEAQ. The CDR3 is 18 residues long. This chain's CDR3 is CASSLRAPGQSAKNIQYF. As DNA, the CDR3 is TGTGCCAGCAGCTTAAGGGCCCCGGGACAAAGTGCCAAAAACATTCAGTACTTC.

This sequence joins TRBV5-1 and TRBJ1-1; D gene uncertain. Per the germline V gene, CDR1 is SGHRS and CDR2 is YFSETQ. CDR3 length: 14 amino acids. V gave up 4 bases and J gave up 0 bases, with 10 bases separating them. Written as DNA, the CDR3 is TGCGCCAGCAGCAACCCTCACATGAACACTGAAGCTTTCTTT. Translated: CASSNPHMNTEAFF.

The J gene is TRBJ1-4, the V gene TRBV5-6; D is unresolved. Germline values: CDR1 SGHDT, CDR2 YYEEEE. Trimming removed 1 base from V and 7 bases from J, with 11 bases in between. The CDR3 contains 14 residues. The CDR3 sequence is CASSLSRVGEKLFF. The CDR3 region has the DNA TGTGCCAGCAGCTTGAGCCGGGTGGGTGAAAAACTGTTTTTT.

The chain links TRBV19 to TRBJ1-5, with D hard to call. This CDR3 has 12 residues. V was shortened by 5 bases and J by 8 bases, with 10 bases between the two germline ends. Germline V lookup: CDR1 LNHDA, CDR2 SQIVND (reference sequence). CDR3 protein: CASSPRLEPQHF. In DNA form, the CDR3 reads TGTGCCAGTAGTCCGAGGTTGGAGCCCCAGCATTTT.

The chain combines TRBV19 with TRBJ1-5; TRBD1 is a possible D gene (6 bases). V dropped 2 bases and J dropped 3 bases, with 8 bases sitting between them. CDR3 length: 14 residues. The germline gives CDR1 LNHDA, CDR2 SQIVND (reference sequence). CDR3: CASSIWDTNQPQHF. The CDR3 DNA is TGTGCCAGTAGTATATGGGACACCAATCAGCCCCAGCATTTT.

The V and J genes are TRBV5-1 and TRBJ1-1, with D tentatively TRBD1 (6 bases). The germline V gene encodes CDR1 SGHRS and CDR2 YFSETQ. The CDR3 covers 15 residues. Trimming removed 4 bases at V and 1 base at J, with 14 bases between. The DNA for the CDR3 is TGCGCCAGCAGCACCTCAGGGGTGGGGAACACTGAAGCTTTCTTT. Encoded protein: CASSTSGVGNTEAFF.

This clone has just one count. The chain recombines TRBV6-1 with TRBJ2-1; 7 bases map to TRBD1. CDR3 length equals 13 residues. From germline, CDR1 is MNHNS and CDR2 SASEGT. V lost 8 bases to trimming and J lost 0 bases; unmatched junction nucleotides: 1. The CDR3 nucleotides are TGTGCCAGCGACAGGGTCTCCTACAATGAGCAGTTCTTC. Translated, it gives CASDRVSYNEQFF.

The V call is TRBV4-3, the J call TRBJ1-2; 10 nucleotides match TRBD1. Trimming removed 0 bases from V and 6 bases from J; junction bases left unmatched: 4. The CDR3 consists of 15 residues. Germline V gives CDR1 LGHNA, CDR2 YSLEER. The CDR3 sequence: CASSQEAGQGNGYTF. The CDR3, as DNA: TGCGCCAGCAGCCAAGAAGCGGGACAGGGGAATGGCTACACCTTC.

This clone appeared a single time. The V gene is TRBV14, the J gene TRBJ2-1; TRBD2 matches at 13 bases. Trimming took 4 bases from V and 4 from J; bases not matched to a gene: 19. The CDR3 covers 21 residues. CDR1 is SGHDN and CDR2 is FVKESK in the germline V gene. For the CDR3, the DNA is TGTGCCAGCAGCCTGGCCGGACTAGCGGGGGCCGCTGCCATTAATTACAATGAGCAGTTCTTC. Its translation is CASSLAGLAGAAAINYNEQFF.

The CDR3 loop reads CASSGRDRAYGYTF. Here the CDR3 DNA reads TGTGCCAGCAGCGGCCGGGACAGGGCCTATGGCTACACCTTC. The chain has TRBV6-5 and TRBJ1-2; 9 bases match TRBD1. V gave up 6 bases and J gave up 4 bases; unmatched junction bases: 6. Per germline, CDR1 MNHEY and CDR2 SVGAGI. This CDR3 has 14 residues.